The present T cell receptor (beta chain) was sequenced within a study of CD8 T cells in ankylosing spondylitis. TCRdb re-called the 5' RACE reads with MiXCR, one entry per CDR3 protein. The sample has hundreds of thousands of distinct CDR3 sequences, 20% seen once; the top ten hold 3.5% to 4.5%. With respect to this clonotype: Its antigen remains unidentified.

Study-level findings and limits: Reactive arthritis synovial fluid and blood previously showed some of these motif variants.

This receptor was obtained from a female donor with ankylosing spondylitis or in good health (not recorded which). The sequencing input was blood, either unsorted or a sorted T cell fraction (not recorded which).

The CDR3: CASSPLMVPDTQYF. CDR3 bases: TGTGCCAGCAGCCCCCTGATGGTTCCAGATACGCAGTATTTT. The chain employs TRBV11-2 and TRBJ2-3; D not resolved. Germline CDR1 is SGHAT and CDR2 is FQNNGV. CDR3 length equals 14 residues. Trimming cost V 5 bases and J 4 bases, with 13 bases left between them.